This T cell receptor beta chain was obtained from a study of T cells in Graves' hyperthyroidism and ophthalmopathy. Calling Graves' hyperthyroidism stable meant ophthalmopathy did not progress within 18 months. Patients were excluded for uncontrolled infection, other autoimmune disease, pregnancy or lactation. This clonotype was picked up many times. Authors of the study amplified TCR beta CDR3 regions from RNA transcripts. With the HTBI primer set, the TCR CDR3 went through a first round of RT-PCR. TCRdb fed the multiplex PCR reads into MiXCR, producing one record per CDR3 protein. This sample has 300,000 to 400,000 distinct CDR3 sequences, with around 20% found just once. The sample comprised blood. The sequence was collected from a woman between 50 and 59 years old with Graves' hyperthyroidism.

CDR3 DNA sequence: TGTGCCAGCAGCCGCCCGGGACAGGGCTACGAGCAGTACTTC. Encoded protein: CASSRPGQGYEQYF. V gene TRBV11-2 combines with J gene TRBJ2-7; the match to TRBD1 covers 9 bases. CDR3 length: 14 amino acids. V trimming: 5 bases; J trimming: 3 bases; junction bases outside the gene matches: 5. CDR1 is SGHAT and CDR2 is FQNNGV in the germline V gene.